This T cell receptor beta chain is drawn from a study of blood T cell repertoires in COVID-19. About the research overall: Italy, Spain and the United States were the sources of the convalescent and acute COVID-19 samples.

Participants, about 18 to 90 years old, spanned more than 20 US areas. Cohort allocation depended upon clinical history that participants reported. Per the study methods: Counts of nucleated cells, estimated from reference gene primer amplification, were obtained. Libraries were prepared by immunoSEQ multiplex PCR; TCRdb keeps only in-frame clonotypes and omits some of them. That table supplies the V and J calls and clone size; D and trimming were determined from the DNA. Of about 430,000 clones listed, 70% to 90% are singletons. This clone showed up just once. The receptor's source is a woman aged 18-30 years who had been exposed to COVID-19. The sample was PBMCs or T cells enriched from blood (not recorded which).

The DNA for the CDR3 is TGCGCCAGCAGCTTGGCCGCCTTAGCGGGGGAGATCTACGAGCAGTACTTC. Its translation: CASSLAALAGEIYEQYF. V usage is TRBV5-1 and J usage is TRBJ2-7, with 9 bases aligning to TRBD2. In germline, CDR1 is SGHRS, CDR2 YFSETQ. The trim removed 0 bases at V and 3 bases at J, leaving 10 bases unmatched. CDR3 size: 17 residues.